This passage covers 28 T cell receptor beta chains from one sample sequenced in a study of regulatory T cells in long-lasting Graves disease. Relying on iRepertoire HTBI primers and Arm-PCR of CDR3 regions, the team built TCR beta libraries. One entry per CDR3 protein results from TCRdb running MiXCR on the multiplex PCR reads. The table has some 340,000 distinct CDR3 sequences, about 12% seen once. The time point was: newly diagnosed GD, antithyroid drugs for less than 3 months. RNA from PBMCs was the source of the TCR library. These data also featured in a second study, about T cells in Graves' hyperthyroidism and ophthalmopathy.

Specimen: peripheral blood mononuclear cells (PBMCs), collected at new diagnosis, from a patient treated with antithyroid drugs. These receptors all stem from a woman younger than 35 with Graves disease.

This clonotype was seen at least ten times. The chain uses TRBV5-1 and TRBJ2-1, with D perhaps given as TRBD1 or TRBD2 (6 bases each). Trimming pared 0 bases from V and 5 bases from J, leaving 15 bases between. Germline V gene data show CDR1 as SGHRS and CDR2 as YFSETQ. There are 16 residues in the CDR3. The CDR3 nucleotides are TGCGCCAGCAGCTTGGCCTCCGGGGGCCTAAACAATGAGCAGTTCTTC. This translates into CASSLASGGLNNEQFF.

This clonotype was seen repeatedly, ten times or more. The CDR3: CASSPRQYTSGELFF. The CDR3 coding sequence is TGTGCCAGCAGCCCGCGACAGTACACGAGCGGGGAGCTGTTTTTT. The J gene is TRBJ2-2, the V gene TRBV7-2; D perhaps matches TRBD1 (5 bases). CDR1 SGHTA and CDR2 FQGNSA come from the germline V gene. V was cut by 5 bases and J by 7 bases, with 17 bases left in between. The CDR3 sequence is 15 residues long.

This clonotype was observed at least ten times. The rearrangement links TRBV20-1 to TRBJ1-2; 9 bases fit TRBD1. The trim removed 0 bases at V and 4 bases at J, leaving 9 bases unmatched. The CDR3 covers 16 residues. The germline gives CDR1 DFQATT, CDR2 SNEGSKA (reference sequence). The CDR3 region has the DNA TGCAGTGCTAGAGATAGACAGGGGGGACGACGCTATGGCTACACCTTC. Residues: CSARDRQGGRRYGYTF.

This clonotype occurred many times. In DNA, the CDR3 is TGTGCCAGCAGTTACCCGAGCGGTTACGAGCAGTACTTC. Its protein is CASSYPSGYEQYF. This rearrangement joins TRBV6-5 to TRBJ2-7; TRBD2 might be the D (5 bases). Trimming took 2 bases from V and 4 from J, leaving 9 bases between them. This CDR3 comprises 13 residues. In germline, CDR1 is MNHEY, CDR2 SVGAGI.

This clonotype was observed a handful of times. The rearrangement links TRBV20-1 to TRBJ2-1; 15 nucleotides match TRBD2. Germline CDR1 is DFQATT and CDR2 is SNEGSKA (reference sequence). The CDR3 loop spans 14 amino acids. The V and J ends lost 5 bases and 9 bases, in that order; junction bases with no gene match: 5. CDR3 region: CSAAGTSGGSEQFF. The DNA for the CDR3 is TGCAGTGCTGCCGGGACTAGCGGGGGGAGTGAGCAGTTCTTC.

In its sample, this clonotype was seen many times. J is TRBJ1-5 and V is TRBV20-1, with 7 positions matching TRBD1. Trimming at V came to 3 bases and at J to 0 bases, leaving 5 bases not matched to a gene. This CDR3 has 15 residues. Germline assignment: CDR1 DFQATT and CDR2 SNEGSKA (reference sequence). The CDR3 sequence is CSASDRVYSNQPQHF. In DNA, the CDR3 is TGCAGTGCTAGTGACAGGGTGTATAGCAATCAGCCCCAGCATTTT.

This clonotype was counted at least ten times. This sequence joins TRBV24-1 and TRBJ2-1; D call uncertain. V gave up 0 bases and J gave up 7 bases, with 3 bases separating them. The CDR3 is 12 amino acids. The germline V gene has CDR1 KGHDR and CDR2 SFDVKD. The CDR3: CATSDLSNEQFF. Written as DNA, the CDR3 is TGTGCCACCAGTGATTTGTCAAATGAGCAGTTCTTC.

This clonotype appeared many times. The chain joins TRBV20-1 to TRBJ2-1; 9 bases fit TRBD2. The CDR3 runs 15 residues. Trimming took 3 bases from V and 0 from J; bases not matched to a gene: 3. Germline V lookup: CDR1 DFQATT, CDR2 SNEGSKA (reference sequence). DNA for the CDR3: TGCAGTGCTAGTCAAGCGGGGGGCTCCTACAATGAGCAGTTCTTC. This gives the protein CSASQAGGSYNEQFF.

A remark on this clonotype: This may come from a read error, since a much larger clone is one base off. The chain employs TRBV20-1 and TRBJ2-7; maybe TRBD2 (6 bases). The CDR3 runs 13 residues. Trimming removed 8 bases at V and 2 bases at J, with 16 bases between. From germline, CDR1 is DFQATT and CDR2 SNEGSKA (reference sequence). The CDR3 protein is CSTPHGRPYEQYF. The CDR3, as DNA: TGCAGTACTCCTCACGGGAGACCCTACGAGCAGTACTTC.

This clonotype was seen ten or more times. This rearrangement joins TRBV12-3 or TRBV12-4 to TRBJ1-3, with D hard to call. This CDR3 comprises 13 residues. The germline V and J ends were trimmed by 6 bases and 4 bases, with 10 bases remaining between them. The CDR3 is CASRPRVGNTIYF. The CDR3 DNA reads TGTGCCAGCAGGCCTAGGGTAGGAAACACCATATATTTT.

This clonotype was counted between two and nine times. The chain is built from TRBV15 and TRBJ2-3; TRBD2 agrees at 7 bases. The CDR3 sequence is 17 residues long. Per germline, CDR1 LNHNV and CDR2 YYDKDF (reference sequence). The V segment lost 0 bases and the J segment 5 bases; nucleotides outside the gene matches: 11. CDR3 amino acids: CATSRETMAGVQDTQYF. The CDR3 DNA is TGTGCCACCAGCAGAGAGACTATGGCGGGAGTTCAAGATACGCAGTATTTT.

This clonotype was seen at least ten times. The rearrangement links TRBV25-1 to TRBJ2-7; the D is unclear. The germline CDR1 and CDR2 sequences are MGHDK and SYGVNS. The CDR3 totals 15 residues. With 1 base removed from V and 3 bases from J, the gap between germline ends came to 13 bases. The CDR3 loop is CASSEFYGNVYEQYF. The DNA for the CDR3 is TGTGCCAGCAGTGAATTTTATGGGAACGTCTACGAGCAGTACTTC.

This clonotype was detected ten times or more. The chain uses TRBV7-9 and TRBJ2-3; D is perhaps TRBD1 or TRBD2 (5 bases each). The V and J ends lost 3 bases and 0 bases respectively, with 7 bases between them. This CDR3 has 14 amino acids. In germline, CDR1 is SEHNR, CDR2 FQNEAQ (reference sequence). CDR3 sequence (DNA): TGTGCCAGCAGCTTGGGGGAAAGCACAGATACGCAGTATTTT. Its translation is CASSLGESTDTQYF.

This clonotype occurred many times. Here the CDR3 DNA reads TGCAGTGCTAGACAGGGTTTGAACACTGAAGCTTTCTTT. Residues: CSARQGLNTEAFF. The chain has TRBV20-1 and TRBJ1-1; TRBD1 might be the D (5 bases). Germline V gives CDR1 DFQATT, CDR2 SNEGSKA (reference sequence). The CDR3 spans 13 residues. Trimming took 2 bases from V and 0 from J, leaving 7 bases between them.

This clonotype showed up just a few times. V gene TRBV7-6 combines with J gene TRBJ2-7; TRBD1 or TRBD2 may be the D gene (5 bases each). The CDR3 contains 13 residues. The V end was cut by 0 bases, the J end by 6 bases, with 9 bases between. Germline assignment: CDR1 SGHVS and CDR2 FNYEAQ. CDR3 residues: CASSLARGSEQYV. In DNA form, the CDR3 reads TGTGCCAGCAGCTTAGCGAGGGGTTCCGAGCAGTACGTC.

This clonotype was found a few times. V usage is TRBV3-1 and J usage is TRBJ2-2, with D possibly TRBD2 on 6 matching bases. Trimming cost V 4 bases and J 7 bases, with 13 bases left between them. The V gene's germline CDR1 is LGHDT and CDR2 YNNKEL (reference sequence). The CDR3 extends over 14 amino acids. The CDR3 DNA follows: TGTGCCAGCAGCCCCCGGGGGATAGTCGGGGAGCTGTTTTTT. Translated: CASSPRGIVGELFF.

This clonotype appeared many times. DNA for the CDR3: TGCAGTGCTAGAGGGCCCCTAGCGGGGGGGCGTGAGCAGTTCTTC. It translates to CSARGPLAGGREQFF. This chain joins TRBV20-1 and TRBJ2-1; 12 bases align to TRBD2. The germline gives CDR1 DFQATT, CDR2 SNEGSKA (reference sequence). This CDR3 is 15 amino acids long. V shed 1 base and J 9 bases; nucleotides not matched to a gene: 7.

Many counts were recorded for this clonotype. The J gene is TRBJ2-3, the V gene TRBV24-1, with D perhaps TRBD2 (5 bases). Germline-derived CDR1 and CDR2 are KGHDR and SFDVKD. The CDR3 length is 15 residues. Trimming removed 4 bases at V and 0 bases at J, with 10 bases between. The CDR3 DNA sequence: TGTGCCACCAGTGAACTCGGACTGAGCACAGATACGCAGTATTTT. This encodes CATSELGLSTDTQYF.

This clonotype has at least ten counts. V is TRBV20-1 and J is TRBJ2-7; perhaps TRBD1 as D (6 bases). The CDR3 length is 13 residues. Trimming removed 6 bases at V and 2 bases at J, with 14 bases between. Germline V gene sequence: CDR1 DFQATT, CDR2 SNEGSKA (reference sequence). The CDR3 DNA sequence: TGCAGTGCCAAAACCCGGGACACCTACGAGCAGTACTTC. Translation: CSAKTRDTYEQYF.

This clonotype was detected a few times. The chain is built from TRBV27 and TRBJ2-1, with 13 bases fitting TRBD2. V gave up 5 bases and J gave up 4 bases; unmatched junction bases: 11. The CDR3 runs to 18 residues. Germline-derived CDR1 and CDR2 are MNHEY and SMNVEV (reference sequence). Here the CDR3 DNA reads TGTGCCAGCAGTCCAAGACTAGCGGGGGGTGGTCGGTACAATGAGCAGTTCTTC. As protein: CASSPRLAGGGRYNEQFF.

This chain joins TRBV20-1 and TRBJ2-7; a possible D gene is TRBD2 (6 bases). The CDR3 length is 14 residues. The germline V and J ends were trimmed by 6 bases and 0 bases, with 15 bases remaining between them. In germline, CDR1 is DFQATT, CDR2 SNEGSKA (reference sequence). The CDR3 coding sequence is TGCAGTGCCAAGTCCGGGAGACACTCCTACGAGCAGTACGTC. It translates to CSAKSGRHSYEQYV.

In this sample, this clonotype turned up a few times. The rearrangement uses TRBV6-2 or TRBV6-3 and TRBJ2-1, with a weak D call TRBD2 (7 bases). The CDR3 contains 14 residues. Trimming took 7 bases from V and 4 from J, leaving 14 bases between them. From germline, CDR1 is MNHEY and CDR2 SVGEGT. Written as DNA, the CDR3 is TGTGCCAGCATCCCCGAGGGGGGGTACAATGAGCAGTTCTTC. Amino acids: CASIPEGGYNEQFF.

This clonotype was detected a few times. This chain links TRBV18 with TRBJ2-1; tentatively, D is TRBD1 (6 bases). Germline CDR1 and CDR2: KGHSH and LQKENI. The CDR3 runs 17 residues. Trimming removed 6 bases at V and 1 base at J, with 19 bases between. CDR3 amino acids: CASSTSPGVRSYNEQFF. The CDR3 DNA reads TGTGCCAGCTCGACGTCGCCAGGGGTTCGTTCCTACAATGAGCAGTTCTTC.

This clonotype came up a few times. A much larger clonotype is one base distant, so this may be a read error. Written as DNA, the CDR3 is TGTGCCAGCAGTCCCCTCGGACAGGGGAGAACTAAAGCTTTCTTT. Translated, it gives CASSPLGQGRTKAFF. The chain joins TRBV6-2 or TRBV6-3 to TRBJ1-1; TRBD1 matches 9 bases. The CDR3 sequence is 15 residues long. Trimming at V came to 5 bases and at J to 9 bases, leaving 13 bases not matched to a gene. The V gene's germline CDR1 is MNHEY and CDR2 SVGEGT.

This clonotype showed up many times. The chain couples TRBV2 to TRBJ2-1; tentative D call: TRBD1 (6 bases). The CDR3 contains 15 residues. Trimming cost V 5 bases and J 5 bases, with 16 bases left between them. The V gene's germline CDR1 is SNHLY and CDR2 FYNNEI. DNA for the CDR3: TGTGCCAGCAGTAAGGACAGAGCCGCCGACAATGAGCAGTTCTTC. Translation: CASSKDRAADNEQFF.

In this sample, this clonotype turned up a few times. This chain connects TRBV19 to TRBJ2-1, with 8 bases aligning to TRBD1. J lost 3 bases, V lost 10 bases, and 11 bases had no gene match. CDR3 size: 15 residues. From germline, CDR1 is LNHDA and CDR2 SQIVND (reference sequence). CDR3 DNA sequence: TGTGCCACCAGACCGACAGGGGCGGACTACAATGAGCAGTTCTTC. The encoded protein is CATRPTGADYNEQFF.

The table lists this clonotype with many counts. The rearrangement links TRBV6-1 to TRBJ2-6, with D unclear. Germline V CDR1 and CDR2: MNHNS, SASEGT. Trimming took 9 bases from V and 2 from J, leaving 5 bases between them. This CDR3 has 12 amino acids. CDR3 residues: CASRTGANVLTF. Here the CDR3 DNA reads TGTGCCAGTAGAACTGGGGCCAACGTCCTGACTTTC.

This clonotype was counted at least ten times. The rearrangement uses TRBV6-9 and TRBJ2-1; D gene unclear. The CDR3 is made up of 16 amino acids. V was cut by 4 bases and J by 5 bases, with 18 bases left in between. CDR1 and CDR2 (germline): MNHGY, SVAAGI. CDR3 DNA sequence: TGTGCCAGCAGTTTCTTCCCCGAGAAGTCAGACAATGAGCAGTTCTTC. As protein: CASSFFPEKSDNEQFF.